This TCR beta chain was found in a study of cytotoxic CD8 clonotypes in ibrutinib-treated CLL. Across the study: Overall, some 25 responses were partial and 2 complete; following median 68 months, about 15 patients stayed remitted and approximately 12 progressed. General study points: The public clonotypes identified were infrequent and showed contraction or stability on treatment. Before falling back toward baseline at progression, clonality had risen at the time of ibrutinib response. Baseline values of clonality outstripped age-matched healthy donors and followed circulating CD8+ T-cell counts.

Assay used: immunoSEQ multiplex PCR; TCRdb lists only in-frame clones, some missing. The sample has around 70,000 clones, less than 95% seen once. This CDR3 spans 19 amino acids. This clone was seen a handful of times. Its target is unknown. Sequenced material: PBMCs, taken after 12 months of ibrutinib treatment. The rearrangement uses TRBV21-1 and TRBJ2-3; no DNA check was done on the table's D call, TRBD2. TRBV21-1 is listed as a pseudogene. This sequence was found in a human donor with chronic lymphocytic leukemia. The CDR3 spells CASSKASGALADYTDTQYF. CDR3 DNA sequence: TGTGCCAGCAGCAAAGCGTCCGGGGCCCTAGCGGACTACACAGATACGCAGTATTTT.